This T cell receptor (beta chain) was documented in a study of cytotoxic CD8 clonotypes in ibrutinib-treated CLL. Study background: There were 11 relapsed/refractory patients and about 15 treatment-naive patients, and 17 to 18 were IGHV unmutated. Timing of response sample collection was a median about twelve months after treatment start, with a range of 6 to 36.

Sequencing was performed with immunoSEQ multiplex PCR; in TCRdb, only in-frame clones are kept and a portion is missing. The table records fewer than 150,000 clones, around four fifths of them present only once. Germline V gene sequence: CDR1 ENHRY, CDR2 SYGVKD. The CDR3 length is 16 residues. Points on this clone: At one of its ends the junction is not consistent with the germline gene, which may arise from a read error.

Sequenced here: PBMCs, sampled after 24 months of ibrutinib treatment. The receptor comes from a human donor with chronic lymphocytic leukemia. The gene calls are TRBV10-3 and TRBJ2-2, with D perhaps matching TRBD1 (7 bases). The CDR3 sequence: CAINQNRGPGIGGLFF. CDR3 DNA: TGTGCCATCAACCAGAACAGGGGTCCGGGAATCGGGGGGCTGTTTTTT.